This T cell receptor (beta chain) came from a study of T cells in Graves' hyperthyroidism and ophthalmopathy. The CDR3 is 15 amino acids. From germline, CDR1 is SNHLY and CDR2 FYNNEI. Trimming took off 10 bases at V and 2 bases at J, with 17 bases between the two ends. Concerning this clonotype itself: This may stem from a read error, because a much larger clone lies one nucleotide away.

Using RNA transcripts as the source, TCR beta CDR3 regions were amplified. Initially, a first-round RT-PCR of the TCR CDR3 employed the HTBI primer set. TCRdb called the multiplex PCR reads again in MiXCR, with one record for every CDR3 protein. The sample includes about 380,000 distinct CDR3 sequences, about 14% of them seen just once. This chain links TRBV2 with TRBJ2-2, with a weak D call TRBD1 (5 bases). This sequence originates from a woman aged 25 to 45 with Graves' ophthalmopathy. The sample comprised blood. Here the CDR3 DNA reads TGTGCCAACCCACAAGGCGACAGAAACACCGGGGAGCTGTTTTTT. Protein sequence: CANPQGDRNTGELFF.